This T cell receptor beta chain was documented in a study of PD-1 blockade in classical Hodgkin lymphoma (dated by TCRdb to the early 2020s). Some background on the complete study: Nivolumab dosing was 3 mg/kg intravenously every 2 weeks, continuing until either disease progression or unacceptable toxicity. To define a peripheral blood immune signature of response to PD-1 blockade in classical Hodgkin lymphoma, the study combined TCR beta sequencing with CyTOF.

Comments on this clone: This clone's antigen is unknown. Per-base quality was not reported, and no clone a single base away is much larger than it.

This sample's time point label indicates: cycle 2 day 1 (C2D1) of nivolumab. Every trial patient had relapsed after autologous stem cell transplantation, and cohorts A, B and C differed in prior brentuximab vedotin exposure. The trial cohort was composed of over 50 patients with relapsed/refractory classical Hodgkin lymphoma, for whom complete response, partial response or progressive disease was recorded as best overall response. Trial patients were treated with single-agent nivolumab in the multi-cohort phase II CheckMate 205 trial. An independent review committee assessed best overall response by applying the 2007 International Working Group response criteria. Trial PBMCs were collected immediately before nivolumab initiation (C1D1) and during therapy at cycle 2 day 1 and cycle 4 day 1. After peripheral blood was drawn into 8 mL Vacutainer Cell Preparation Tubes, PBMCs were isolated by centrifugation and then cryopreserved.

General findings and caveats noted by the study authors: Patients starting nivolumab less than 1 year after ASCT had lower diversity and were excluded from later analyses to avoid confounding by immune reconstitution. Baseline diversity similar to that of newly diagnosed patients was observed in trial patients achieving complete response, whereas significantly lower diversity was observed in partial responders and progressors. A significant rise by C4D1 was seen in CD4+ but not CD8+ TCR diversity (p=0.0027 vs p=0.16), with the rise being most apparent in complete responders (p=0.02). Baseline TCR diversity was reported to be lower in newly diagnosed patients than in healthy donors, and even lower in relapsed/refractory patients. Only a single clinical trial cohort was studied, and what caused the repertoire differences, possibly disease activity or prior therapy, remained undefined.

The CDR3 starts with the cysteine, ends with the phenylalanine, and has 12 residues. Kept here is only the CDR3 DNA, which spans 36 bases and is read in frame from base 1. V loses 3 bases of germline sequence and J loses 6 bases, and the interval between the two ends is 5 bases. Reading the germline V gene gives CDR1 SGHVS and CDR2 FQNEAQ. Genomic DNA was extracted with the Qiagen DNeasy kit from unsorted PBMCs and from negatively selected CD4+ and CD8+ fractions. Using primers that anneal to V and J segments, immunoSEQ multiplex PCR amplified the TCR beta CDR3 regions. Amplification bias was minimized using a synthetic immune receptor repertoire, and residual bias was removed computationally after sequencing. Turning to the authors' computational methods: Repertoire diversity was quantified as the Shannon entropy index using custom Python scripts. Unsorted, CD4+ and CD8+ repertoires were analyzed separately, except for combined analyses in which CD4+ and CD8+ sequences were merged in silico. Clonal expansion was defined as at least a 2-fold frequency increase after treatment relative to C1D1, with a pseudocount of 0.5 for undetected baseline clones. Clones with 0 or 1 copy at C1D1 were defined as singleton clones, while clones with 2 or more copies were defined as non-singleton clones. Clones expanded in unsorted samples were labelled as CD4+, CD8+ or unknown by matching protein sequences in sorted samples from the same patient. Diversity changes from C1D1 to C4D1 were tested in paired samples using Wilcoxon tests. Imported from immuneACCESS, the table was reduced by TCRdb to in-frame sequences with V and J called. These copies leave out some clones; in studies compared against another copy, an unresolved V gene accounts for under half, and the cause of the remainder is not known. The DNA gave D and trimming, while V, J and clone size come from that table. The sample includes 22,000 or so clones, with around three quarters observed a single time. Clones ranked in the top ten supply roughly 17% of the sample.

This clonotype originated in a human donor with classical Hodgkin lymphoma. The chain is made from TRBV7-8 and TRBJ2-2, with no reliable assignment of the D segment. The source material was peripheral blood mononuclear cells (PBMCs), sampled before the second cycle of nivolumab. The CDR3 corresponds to CASSFVAGELFF. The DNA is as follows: TGTGCCAGCAGCTTTGTCGCCGGGGAGCTGTTTTTT. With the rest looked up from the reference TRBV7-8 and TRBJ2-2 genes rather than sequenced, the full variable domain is GAGVSQSPRYKVAKRGQDVALRCDPISGHVSLFWYQQALGQGPEFLTYFQNEAQLDKSGLPSDRFFAERPEGSVSTLKIQRTQQEDSAVYLCASSFVAGELFFGEGSRLTVL.